The 8 T cell receptor beta chains below all came from one sample that was sequenced in a study of cytomegalovirus exposure and HLA in healthy donors. The method was immunoSEQ multiplex PCR; TCRdb's version includes in-frame clones alone and lacks a portion of them. Here the sample spans around 250,000 clones, 90% being singletons. Material for sequencing was PBMCs. These receptor sequences come from a young woman in good health and CMV-seronegative.

This chain links TRBV18 with TRBJ1-5; TRBD1 matches at 8 bases. In germline, CDR1 is KGHSH, CDR2 LQKENI. CDR3 length: 20 amino acids. J was trimmed by 0 bases and V by 3 bases; bases with no gene match: 16. The CDR3 DNA sequence: TGTGCCAGCTCACCGTCTGCCCTGACAGGGGACCCGTATAGCAATCAGCCCCAGCATTTT. This codes for CASSPSALTGDPYSNQPQHF.

The chain carries TRBV6-5 and TRBJ1-3; TRBD1 matches at 8 bases. This CDR3 comprises 15 residues. Looked up from germline, CDR1 is MNHEY and CDR2 is SVGAGI. Trimming removed 5 bases from V and 4 bases from J; junction bases left unmatched: 7. Here the CDR3 DNA reads TGTGCCAGCAGTATGGACAGGGTGTCAGGAAACACCATATATTTT. It is translated as CASSMDRVSGNTIYF.

The genes are TRBV5-1 and TRBJ2-3; 11 bases are a match to TRBD2. CDR3 length: 15 amino acids. Germline assignment: CDR1 SGHRS and CDR2 YFSETQ. V shed 0 bases, J shed 5 bases, and the junction held 2 bases outside the gene matches. CDR3 in amino acids: CASSLGLAGRDTQYF. The CDR3 nucleotides read TGCGCCAGCAGCTTGGGACTAGCGGGGAGAGATACGCAGTATTTT.

The CDR3: CASSHLGPRGGAFF. CDR3 DNA sequence: TGCGCCAGCAGCCATCTAGGACCCCGGGGGGGAGCTTTCTTT. The J gene is TRBJ1-1, the V gene TRBV4-1; perhaps TRBD1 as D (5 bases). The CDR3 has 14 amino acids. Germline CDR1 and CDR2: MGHRA and YSYEKL. Deletions cut 3 bases from V and 10 bases from J, with 18 bases between.

The chain is built from TRBV19 and TRBJ2-1; the D is unclear. The germline CDR1 and CDR2 sequences are LNHDA and SQIVND (reference sequence). The CDR3 runs 15 residues. V lost 5 bases and J 1 base, leaving 12 bases between the germline ends. The CDR3 loop is CASSLAGYSYNEQFF. The DNA for the CDR3 is TGTGCCAGTAGTCTTGCAGGTTATTCCTACAATGAGCAGTTCTTC.

The sample holds one count of this clone. The chain couples TRBV11-2 to TRBJ2-3, with D hard to call. Per the germline V gene, CDR1 is SGHAT and CDR2 is FQNNGV. The CDR3 has 11 residues. V dropped 6 bases and J dropped 3 bases, with 4 bases sitting between them. The CDR3 loop is CASRATDTQYF. The DNA of the CDR3 is TGTGCCAGCAGGGCAACAGATACGCAGTATTTT.

This rearrangement joins TRBV5-6 to TRBJ1-2, with D tentatively TRBD1 (6 bases). V shed 0 bases and J shed 5 bases, with 11 bases lying between them. This CDR3 is 14 amino acids long. Germline CDR1 reads SGHDT; CDR2 reads YYEEEE. CDR3 in amino acids: CASSLDGTTYGYTF. The CDR3, as DNA: TGTGCCAGCAGCTTGGATGGGACAACTTATGGCTACACCTTC.

This chain joins TRBV6-6 and TRBJ1-2; 9 bases line up with TRBD1. The V gene's germline CDR1 is MNHNY and CDR2 SVGAGI (reference sequence). After removal of 5 bases from V and 8 bases from J, the junction contained 9 bases not matched to a gene. The CDR3 loop spans 14 amino acids. The CDR3 DNA reads as TGTGCCAGCAGTGCCTCTGGGACAGGGTACGGCTACACCTTC. Protein: CASSASGTGYGYTF.